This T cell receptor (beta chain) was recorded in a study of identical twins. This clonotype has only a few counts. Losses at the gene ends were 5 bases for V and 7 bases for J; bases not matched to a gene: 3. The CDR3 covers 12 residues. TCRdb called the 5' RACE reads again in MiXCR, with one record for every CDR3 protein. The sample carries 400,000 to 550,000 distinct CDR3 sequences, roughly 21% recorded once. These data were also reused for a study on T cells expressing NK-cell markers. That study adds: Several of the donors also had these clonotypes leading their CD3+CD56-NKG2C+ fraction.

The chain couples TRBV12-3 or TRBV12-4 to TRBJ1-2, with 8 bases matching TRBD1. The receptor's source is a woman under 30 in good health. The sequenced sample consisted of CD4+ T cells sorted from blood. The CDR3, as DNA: TGTGCCAGCAGTACCAGGGGGCTTGGCTACACCTTC. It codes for CASSTRGLGYTF.